The clone carrying this T cell receptor (beta chain) occurred a few times. What it recognizes is unknown. Regarding time point: week 35, safety follow-up. Each vaccine dose was 300 ug of mutant IDH1 20-mer peptide, with topical imiquimod. This entry is derived from a study of a mutant IDH1 vaccine in newly diagnosed glioma. In the study overall: Investigators started vaccination 4-6 weeks after radiotherapy alone, or with temozolomide cycles. Of treated patients, around 60% were men and approximately 40% women, averaging roughly 37 years. Antecedent treatment encompassed radiotherapy, temozolomide, or their combination; the majority received both. Visit V12 happened at week 35; visit V13 happened at week 47.

Some clones are missing from TCRdb's copy, which holds only in-frame ones; the method was immunoSEQ multiplex PCR. The table includes approximately 50,000 clones, about 86% detected once. Germline V gene lookup returns CDR1 SGDLS and CDR2 YYNGEE. The CDR3 covers 16 residues. V lost 0 bases and J lost 5, with 14 bases in between. The source was PBMCs, collected from a glioma patient whose treatment included an IDH1 peptide vaccine. This TCR derives from a man in his forties with glioma. The chain is built from TRBV9 and TRBJ2-2; D is unclear. This chain's CDR3 is CASSVGLSAGTGELFF. The DNA of the CDR3 is TGTGCCAGCAGCGTAGGCTTGTCGGCCGGGACCGGGGAGCTGTTTTTT.